The entry below describes one T cell receptor beta chain. Other DNA variants within this sample encode the same CDR3. Germline V gene sequence: CDR1 SGDLS, CDR2 YYNGEE. The ends were cut back, 2 bases at V and 4 bases at J, with 5 bases in the middle. The CDR3 extends over 12 amino acids. Single viable CD3+CD4+CD8-CD45RO+ cells were sorted as the memory CD4+ T cells. CMV serostatus came from serum IgG against pp150, pp28, p38, p52. The data belong to a study of memory CD4+ T cells and cytomegalovirus serostatus. Overall study context: Donors were healthy Belgian adults, several CMV seropositive and about two dozen seronegative.

Clones were read by immunoSEQ multiplex PCR, and TCRdb kept only the in-frame ones, dropping some. This sample has some 48,000 clones, with about 78% found just once. The chain links TRBV9 to TRBJ2-3; no clear D. The clonotype comes from an adult in good health and CMV-seronegative. Sequencing input: memory CD4+ T cells from blood. CDR3 sequence: CASSVGADTQYF. As DNA, the CDR3 is TGTGCCAGCAGCGTCGGTGCAGATACGCAGTATTTT.